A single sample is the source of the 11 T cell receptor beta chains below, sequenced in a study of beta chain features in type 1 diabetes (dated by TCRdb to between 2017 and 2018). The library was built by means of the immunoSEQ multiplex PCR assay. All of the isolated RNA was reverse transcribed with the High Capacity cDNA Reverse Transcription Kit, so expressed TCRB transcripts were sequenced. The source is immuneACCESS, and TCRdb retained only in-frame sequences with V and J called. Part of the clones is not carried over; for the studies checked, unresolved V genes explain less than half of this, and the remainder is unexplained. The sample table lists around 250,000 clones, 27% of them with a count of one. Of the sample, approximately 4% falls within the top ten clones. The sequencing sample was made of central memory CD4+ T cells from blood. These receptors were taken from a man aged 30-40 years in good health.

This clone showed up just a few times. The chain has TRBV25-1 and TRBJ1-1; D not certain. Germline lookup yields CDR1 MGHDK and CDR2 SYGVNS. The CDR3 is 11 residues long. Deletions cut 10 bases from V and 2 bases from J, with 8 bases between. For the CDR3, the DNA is TGTGCCACCTCTCGAAACACTGAAGCTTTCTTT. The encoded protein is CATSRNTEAFF.

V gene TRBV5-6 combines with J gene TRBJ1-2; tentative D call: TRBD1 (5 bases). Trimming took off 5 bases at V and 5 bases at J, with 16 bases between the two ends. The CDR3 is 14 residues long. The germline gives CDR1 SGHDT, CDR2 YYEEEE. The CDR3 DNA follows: TGTGCCAGCAGATTGACGCAGGGTGTTTATGGCTACACCTTC. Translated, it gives CASRLTQGVYGYTF.

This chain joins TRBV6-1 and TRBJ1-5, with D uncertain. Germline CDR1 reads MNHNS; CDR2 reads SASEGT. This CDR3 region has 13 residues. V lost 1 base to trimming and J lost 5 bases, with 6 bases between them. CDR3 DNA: TGTGCCAGCAGTGAAGTTGAGTATCAGCCCCAGCATTTT. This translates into CASSEVEYQPQHF.

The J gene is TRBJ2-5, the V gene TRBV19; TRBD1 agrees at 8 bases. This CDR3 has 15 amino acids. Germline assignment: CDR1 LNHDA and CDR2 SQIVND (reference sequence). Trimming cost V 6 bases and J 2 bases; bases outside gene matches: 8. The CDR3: CASSRVDRGQETQYF. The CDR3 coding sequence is TGTGCCAGTAGCAGAGTCGACAGGGGTCAAGAGACCCAGTACTTC.

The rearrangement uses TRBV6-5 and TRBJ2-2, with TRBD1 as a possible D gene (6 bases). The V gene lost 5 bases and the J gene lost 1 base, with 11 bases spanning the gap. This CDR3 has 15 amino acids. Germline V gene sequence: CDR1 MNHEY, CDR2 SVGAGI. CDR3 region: CASSPGHRNTGELFF. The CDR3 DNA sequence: TGTGCCAGCAGTCCGGGACATCGGAACACCGGGGAGCTGTTTTTT.

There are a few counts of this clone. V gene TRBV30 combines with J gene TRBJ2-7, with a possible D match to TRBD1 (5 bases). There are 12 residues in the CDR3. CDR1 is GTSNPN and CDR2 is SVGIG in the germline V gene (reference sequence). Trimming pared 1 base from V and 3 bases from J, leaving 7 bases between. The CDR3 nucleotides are TGTGCCTGGAGTGACAGGTTCTACGAGCAGTACTTC. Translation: CAWSDRFYEQYF.

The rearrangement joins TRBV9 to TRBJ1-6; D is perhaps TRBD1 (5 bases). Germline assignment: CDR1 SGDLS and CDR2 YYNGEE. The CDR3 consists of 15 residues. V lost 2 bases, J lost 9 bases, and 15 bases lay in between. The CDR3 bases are TGTGCCAGCAGCGTTCAGGGTCGTGGGGGTTCACCCCTCCACTTT. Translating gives CASSVQGRGGSPLHF.

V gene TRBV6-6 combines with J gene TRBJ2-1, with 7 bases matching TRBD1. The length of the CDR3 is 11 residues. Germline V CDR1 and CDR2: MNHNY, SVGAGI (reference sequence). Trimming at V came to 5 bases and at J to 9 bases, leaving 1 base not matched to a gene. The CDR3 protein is CASSHRGEQFF. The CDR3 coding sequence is TGTGCCAGCAGTCACAGGGGTGAGCAGTTCTTC.

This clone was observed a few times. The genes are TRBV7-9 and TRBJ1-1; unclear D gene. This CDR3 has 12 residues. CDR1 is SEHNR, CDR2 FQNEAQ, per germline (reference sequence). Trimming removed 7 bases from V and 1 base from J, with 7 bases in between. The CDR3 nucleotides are TGTGCCAGCATGACCGAGAACACTGAAGCTTTCTTT. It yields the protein CASMTENTEAFF.

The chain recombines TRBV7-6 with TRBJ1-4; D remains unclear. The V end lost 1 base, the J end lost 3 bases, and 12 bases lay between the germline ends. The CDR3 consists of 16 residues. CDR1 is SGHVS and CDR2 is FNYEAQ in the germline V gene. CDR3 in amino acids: CASSLGREVANEKLFF. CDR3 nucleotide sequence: TGTGCCAGCAGCTTAGGACGAGAGGTGGCTAATGAAAAACTGTTTTTT.

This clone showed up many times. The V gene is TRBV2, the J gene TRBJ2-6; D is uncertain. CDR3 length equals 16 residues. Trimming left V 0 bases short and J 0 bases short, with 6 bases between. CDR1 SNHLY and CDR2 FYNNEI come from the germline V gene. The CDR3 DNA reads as TGTGCCAGCAGTGAAGCACGCCCCTCTGGGGCCAACGTCCTGACTTTC. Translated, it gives CASSEARPSGANVLTF.